Each of the 19 T cell receptor beta chains below was sequenced from the same sample in a study of human T cells and chemical hapten exposure. Time point reported: patch test 2, 6 weeks after DPC sensitization. Treatment given: therapeutic diphenylcyclopropenone sensitization with weekly scalp DPC. Via MiXCR, TCRdb re-called the RACE reads, giving one row per CDR3 protein. This repertoire shows over 85,000 distinct CDR3 sequences, about 9.6% found once; its top ten account for more than 2%. Sequences were derived from whole blood, sampled in connection with sensitization to the hapten diphenylcyclopropenone (DPC). These receptors were obtained from a middle-aged woman with alopecia areata. Some clones in this sample may be carry-over from other donors' samples.

The J gene is TRBJ2-1, the V gene TRBV9; no definite D call. V lost 0 bases to trimming and J lost 6 bases, with 7 bases between them. Germline values: CDR1 SGDLS, CDR2 YYNGEE. This CDR3 is 13 amino acids long. Here the CDR3 DNA reads TGTGCCAGCAGCGTAGGTTTGGGCAATGAGCAGTTCTTC. It yields the protein CASSVGLGNEQFF.

This clonotype was recorded at least ten times. V is TRBV12-3 or TRBV12-4 and J is TRBJ1-5; 9 bases are shared with TRBD1. V lost 3 bases to trimming and J lost 6 bases; unmatched junction nucleotides: 3. This CDR3 has 14 amino acids. This chain's CDR3 is CASSLTGGGQPQHF. The DNA for the CDR3 is TGTGCCAGCAGTTTGACAGGGGGAGGTCAGCCCCAGCATTTT.

At least ten counts were recorded for this clonotype. J is TRBJ2-5 and V is TRBV2; TRBD1 agrees at 10 bases. From germline, CDR1 is SNHLY and CDR2 FYNNEI. There are 15 residues in the CDR3. V lost 1 base and J lost 1; bases outside the gene matches: 0. CDR3 DNA sequence: TGTGCCAGCAGTGAAGGGGACAGGGGCCAAGAGACCCAGTACTTC. Protein sequence: CASSEGDRGQETQYF.

The gene calls are TRBV27 and TRBJ2-4, with D possibly matching TRBD2 (7 bases). Germline V gene lookup returns CDR1 MNHEY and CDR2 SMNVEV (reference sequence). Trimming stripped 7 bases from V and 2 bases from J, with 15 bases between. This CDR3 has 15 amino acids. CDR3 sequence reads: CASMEWGGSKNIQYF. CDR3 sequence (DNA): TGTGCCAGCATGGAATGGGGGGGCTCCAAAAACATTCAGTACTTC.

V usage is TRBV9 and J usage is TRBJ2-1; D is perhaps TRBD2 (5 bases). With 0 bases removed from V and 2 bases from J, the gap between germline ends came to 9 bases. In germline, CDR1 is SGDLS, CDR2 YYNGEE. This CDR3 has 15 amino acids. CDR3 coding DNA: TGTGCCAGCAGCGTAGGTGGGAGACCCTACAATGAGCAGTTCTTC. It is translated as CASSVGGRPYNEQFF.

In its sample, this clonotype was seen many times. The chain employs TRBV7-2 and TRBJ2-1; unclear D gene. The V end lost 5 bases, the J end lost 9 bases, and 11 bases lay between the germline ends. The CDR3 totals 12 residues. Germline assignment: CDR1 SGHTA and CDR2 FQGNSA. CDR3 residues: CASSASGSEQFF. As DNA, the CDR3 is TGTGCCAGCAGCGCCAGTGGTAGTGAGCAGTTCTTC.

The chain combines TRBV5-5 with TRBJ2-1; the D gene is possibly TRBD1 (6 bases). V was clipped by 3 bases and J by 4 bases, with 11 bases between them. The CDR3 spans 14 residues. The V gene's germline CDR1 is SGHKS and CDR2 YYEKEE (reference sequence). The CDR3 bases are TGTGCCAGCAGCTCCGACAGGAATTACAATGAGCAGTTCTTC. Protein: CASSSDRNYNEQFF.

CDR3 region: CASATRMRENGDTQYF. The CDR3 DNA follows: TGCGCCAGCGCGACACGGATGCGGGAGAATGGAGATACGCAGTATTTT. The chain recombines TRBV5-1 with TRBJ2-3, with 7 bases identical to TRBD2. This CDR3 is built from 16 residues. With V trimmed by 7 bases and J by 5 bases, 16 bases remained unmatched. CDR1 SGHRS and CDR2 YFSETQ come from the germline V gene.

This clonotype was recorded at least ten times. This sequence joins TRBV7-2 and TRBJ2-1, with a weak D call TRBD1 (6 bases). Germline loops: CDR1 SGHTA, CDR2 FQGNSA. V lost 3 bases to trimming and J lost 5 bases, with 17 bases between them. CDR3 size: 16 residues. CDR3 sequence: CASSLRQAPPDNEQFF. The CDR3 DNA sequence: TGTGCCAGCAGCTTGCGACAGGCCCCCCCTGACAATGAGCAGTTCTTC.

The table lists this clonotype with a few counts. J is TRBJ2-7 and V is TRBV7-2; D is perhaps TRBD1 or TRBD2 (5 bases each). V was trimmed by 5 bases and J by 0 bases, leaving 20 bases between them. Germline CDR1 is SGHTA and CDR2 is FQGNSA. The CDR3 length is 17 residues. The CDR3 DNA sequence: TGTGCCAGCAGCCAAGCTTCAGGGAGTCACGTCTCCTACGAGCAGTACTTC. Translating it yields CASSQASGSHVSYEQYF.

This clonotype turned up a few times. The genes are TRBV10-2 and TRBJ2-3; either TRBD1 or TRBD2 may fit D (6 bases each). Trimming removed 6 bases from V and 3 bases from J, with 19 bases in between. The germline V gene has CDR1 WSHSY and CDR2 SAAADI. This CDR3 contains 16 residues. The CDR3 loop is CASRMLGGHDTDTQYF. The CDR3 DNA is TGCGCCAGCAGGATGCTGGGGGGCCACGATACAGATACGCAGTATTTT.

In regard to this clonotype: A much larger clonotype is one base distant, so this may be a read error. This chain links TRBV6-2 or TRBV6-3 with TRBJ2-2; tentative D call: TRBD2 (5 bases). CDR3 length: 10 amino acids. Germline V lookup: CDR1 MNHEY, CDR2 SVGEGT. This CDR3 is CASGGGEPFF. CDR3 in DNA: TGTGCCAGCGGAGGTGGGGAGCCGTTTTTT.

This clonotype was seen ten or more times. This chain joins TRBV4-3 and TRBJ1-5, with a possible D match to TRBD1 (5 bases). The CDR3 loop spans 15 amino acids. Germline V gives CDR1 LGHNA, CDR2 YSLEER. The V end was cut by 0 bases, the J end by 5 bases, with 11 bases between. The CDR3 nucleotides are TGCGCCAGCAGCCAAGACGTGGCGGGGGATCAGCCCCAGCATTTT. Translation: CASSQDVAGDQPQHF.

This clonotype was found many times. The chain combines TRBV6-2 or TRBV6-3 with TRBJ2-5; 9 nucleotides align to TRBD2. Germline V CDR1 and CDR2: MNHEY, SVGEGT. The CDR3 loop spans 16 amino acids. Losses at the gene ends were 3 bases for V and 5 bases for J; bases not matched to a gene: 10. This CDR3 reads CASSYVAGAIEETQYF. CDR3 bases: TGTGCCAGCAGTTATGTAGCGGGAGCGATCGAGGAGACCCAGTACTTC.

This clonotype was picked up many times. The chain combines TRBV28 with TRBJ2-7, with 8 bases aligning to TRBD2. The length of the CDR3 is 15 residues. The V and J ends lost 10 bases and 0 bases, in that order; junction bases with no gene match: 11. In germline, CDR1 is MDHEN, CDR2 SYDVKM. CDR3 nucleotide sequence: TGTGCCACAACCAGCGGGGGCCTGAGCTCCTACGAGCAGTACTTC. Translated, it gives CATTSGGLSSYEQYF.

This clonotype has more than one count but fewer than ten. The chain joins TRBV24-1 to TRBJ1-1, with D perhaps matching TRBD1 (5 bases). Germline V gene lookup returns CDR1 KGHDR and CDR2 SFDVKD. This CDR3 region has 13 residues. Trimming pared 0 bases from V and 6 bases from J, leaving 7 bases between. The CDR3 DNA reads as TGTGCCACCAGTGATTTGCAGGGTTCTGAAGCTTTCTTT. This encodes CATSDLQGSEAFF.

This clonotype came up a few times. CDR3 residues: CATSDRTSGASTDTQYF. The DNA for the CDR3 is TGTGCCACCAGTGATCGGACTAGCGGGGCTAGCACAGATACGCAGTATTTT. V usage is TRBV24-1 and J usage is TRBJ2-3; 12 bases are a match to TRBD2. The junction had 3 bases not matched to a gene; V was cut back by 3 bases and J by 0 bases. The CDR3 has 17 residues. The germline gives CDR1 KGHDR, CDR2 SFDVKD.

The J gene is TRBJ2-5, the V gene TRBV6-2 or TRBV6-3, with D tentatively TRBD1 (6 bases). The CDR3 covers 14 residues. V was shortened by 6 bases and J by 2 bases, with 13 bases between the two germline ends. The germline V gene encodes CDR1 MNHEY and CDR2 SVGEGT. The CDR3 is CASSRPGTQETQYF. For the CDR3, the DNA is TGTGCCAGCAGCCGACCCGGGACACAAGAGACCCAGTACTTC.

V usage is TRBV9 and J usage is TRBJ2-1, with 7 bases matching TRBD1. This CDR3 region has 13 residues. The germline CDR1 and CDR2 sequences are SGDLS and YYNGEE. V shed 0 bases and J 10 bases; nucleotides not matched to a gene: 4. The CDR3 loop reads CASSVDGRGEQFF. The CDR3 region has the DNA TGTGCCAGCAGCGTAGACGGCAGGGGGGAGCAGTTCTTC. The full variable domain, with the rest looked up from reference TRBV9 and TRBJ2-1, is DSGVTQTPKHLITATGQRVTLRCSPRSGDLSVYWYQQSLDQGLQFLIQYYNGEERAKGNILERFSAQQFPDLHSELNLSSLELGDSALYFCASSVDGRGEQFFGPGTRLTVL.